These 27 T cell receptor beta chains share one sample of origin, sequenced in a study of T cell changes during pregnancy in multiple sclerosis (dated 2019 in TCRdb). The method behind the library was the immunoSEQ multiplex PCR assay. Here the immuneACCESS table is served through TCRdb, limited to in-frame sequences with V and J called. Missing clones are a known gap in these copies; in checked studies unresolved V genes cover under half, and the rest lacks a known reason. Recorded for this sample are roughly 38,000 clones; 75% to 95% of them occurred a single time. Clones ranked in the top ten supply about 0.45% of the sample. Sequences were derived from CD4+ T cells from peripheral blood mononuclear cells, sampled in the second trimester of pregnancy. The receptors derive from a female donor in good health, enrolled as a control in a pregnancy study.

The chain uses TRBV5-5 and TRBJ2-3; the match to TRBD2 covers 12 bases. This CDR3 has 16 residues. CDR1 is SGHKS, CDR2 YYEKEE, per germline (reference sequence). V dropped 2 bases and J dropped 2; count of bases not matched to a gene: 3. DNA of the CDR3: TGTGCCAGCAGCTTCGGACTAGCGGGAACCACAGATACGCAGTATTTT. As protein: CASSFGLAGTTDTQYF.

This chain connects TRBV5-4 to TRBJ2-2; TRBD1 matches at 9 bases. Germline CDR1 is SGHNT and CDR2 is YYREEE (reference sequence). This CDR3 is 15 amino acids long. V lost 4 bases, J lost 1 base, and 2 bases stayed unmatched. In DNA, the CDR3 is TGTGCCAGCAGCCCGGGACAGGGGAACACCGGGGAGCTGTTTTTT. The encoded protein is CASSPGQGNTGELFF. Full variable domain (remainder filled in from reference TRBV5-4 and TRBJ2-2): ETGVTQSPTHLIKTRGQQVTLRCSSQSGHNTVSWYQQALGQGPQFIFQYYREEENGRGNFPPRFSGLQFPNYSSELNVNALELDDSALYLCASSPGQGNTGELFFGEGSRLTVL.

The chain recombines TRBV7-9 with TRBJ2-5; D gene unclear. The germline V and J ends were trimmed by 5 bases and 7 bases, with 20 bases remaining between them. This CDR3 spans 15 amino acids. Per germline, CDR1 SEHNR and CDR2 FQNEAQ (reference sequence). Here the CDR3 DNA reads TGTGCCAGCAGCGAAGAGGCCCACCGGGTTGGGACCCAGTACTTC. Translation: CASSEEAHRVGTQYF. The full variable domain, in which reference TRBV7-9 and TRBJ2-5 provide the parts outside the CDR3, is DTGVSQNPRHKITKRGQNVTFRCDPISEHNRLYWYRQTLGQGPEFLTYFQNEAQLEKSRLLSDRFSAERPKGSFSTLEIQRTEQGDSAMYLCASSEEAHRVGTQYFGPGTRLLVL.

The CDR3 loop is CASSSDGSGGEKLFF. The CDR3 DNA reads as TGCGCCAGCAGCTCCGACGGGTCGGGTGGTGAAAAACTGTTTTTT. V is TRBV5-1 and J is TRBJ1-4; unclear D gene. The CDR3 totals 15 residues. V lost 3 bases and J lost 7, with 16 bases in between. The germline CDR1 and CDR2 sequences are SGHRS and YFSETQ.

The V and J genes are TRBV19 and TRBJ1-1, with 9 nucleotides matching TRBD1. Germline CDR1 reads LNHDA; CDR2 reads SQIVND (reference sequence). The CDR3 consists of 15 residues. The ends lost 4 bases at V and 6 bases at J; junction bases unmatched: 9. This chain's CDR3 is CASSNTGGAAAEAFF. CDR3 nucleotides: TGTGCCAGTAGTAACACAGGGGGCGCGGCCGCTGAAGCTTTCTTT.

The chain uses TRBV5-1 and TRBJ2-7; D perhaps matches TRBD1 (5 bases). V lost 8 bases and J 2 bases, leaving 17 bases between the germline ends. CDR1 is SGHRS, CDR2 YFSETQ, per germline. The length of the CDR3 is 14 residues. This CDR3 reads CARIRMEGAYEQYF. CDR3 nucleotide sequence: TGCGCCAGGATAAGGATGGAAGGGGCCTACGAGCAGTACTTC.

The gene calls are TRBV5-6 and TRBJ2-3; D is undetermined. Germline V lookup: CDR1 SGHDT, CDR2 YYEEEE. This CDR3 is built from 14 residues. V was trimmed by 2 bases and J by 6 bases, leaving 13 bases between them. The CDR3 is CASSFGSGVDTQYF. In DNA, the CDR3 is TGTGCCAGCAGCTTTGGGTCGGGTGTCGATACGCAGTATTTT.

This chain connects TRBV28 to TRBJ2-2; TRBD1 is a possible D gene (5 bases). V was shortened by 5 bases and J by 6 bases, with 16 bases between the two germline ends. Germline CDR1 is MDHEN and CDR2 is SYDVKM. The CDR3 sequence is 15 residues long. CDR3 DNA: TGTGCCAGCAGTCCCCTGAAGGGGCGCGCCGGGGAGCTGTTTTTT. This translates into CASSPLKGRAGELFF. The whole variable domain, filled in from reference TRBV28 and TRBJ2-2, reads DVKVTQSSRYLVKRTGEKVFLECVQDMDHENMFWYRQDPGLGLRLIYFSYDVKMKEKGDIPEGYSVSREKKERFSLILESASTNQTSMYLCASSPLKGRAGELFFGEGSRLTVL.

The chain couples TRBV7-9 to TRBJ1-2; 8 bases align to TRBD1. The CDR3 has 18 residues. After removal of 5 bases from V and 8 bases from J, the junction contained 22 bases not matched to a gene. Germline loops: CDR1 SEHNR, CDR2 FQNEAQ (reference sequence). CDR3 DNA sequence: TGTGCCAGCAGCCGACCCAACTTAGACAGGGGAGGAAGAGGCGGCTACACCTTC. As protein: CASSRPNLDRGGRGGYTF.

The CDR3 coding sequence is TGCGCCAGCAGCTTAGACAGGCCTAACACCGGGGAGCTGTTTTTT. It translates to CASSLDRPNTGELFF. The chain joins TRBV5-1 to TRBJ2-2, with a possible D match to TRBD1 (6 bases). The ends were cut back, 2 bases at V and 2 bases at J, with 10 bases in the middle. The CDR3 is 15 residues long. CDR1 SGHRS and CDR2 YFSETQ come from the germline V gene.

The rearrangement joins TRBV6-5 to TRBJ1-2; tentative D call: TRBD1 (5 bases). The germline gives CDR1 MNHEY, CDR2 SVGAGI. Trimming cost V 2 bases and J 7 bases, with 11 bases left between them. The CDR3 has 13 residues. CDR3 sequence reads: CASSYPGFGGYTF. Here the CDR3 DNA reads TGTGCCAGCAGTTACCCAGGGTTCGGTGGCTACACCTTC.

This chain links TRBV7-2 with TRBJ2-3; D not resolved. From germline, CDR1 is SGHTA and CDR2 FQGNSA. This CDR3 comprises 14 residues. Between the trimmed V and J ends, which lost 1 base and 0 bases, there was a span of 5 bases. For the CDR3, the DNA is TGTGCCAGCAGCTTAGTTGAGAGCACAGATACGCAGTATTTT. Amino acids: CASSLVESTDTQYF.

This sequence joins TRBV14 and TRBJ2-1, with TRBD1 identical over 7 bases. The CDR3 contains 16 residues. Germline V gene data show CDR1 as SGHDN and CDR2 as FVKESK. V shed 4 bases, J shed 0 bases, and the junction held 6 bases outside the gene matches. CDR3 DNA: TGTGCCAGCAGCCGCACACAGGGGACCTCCTACAATGAGCAGTTCTTC. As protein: CASSRTQGTSYNEQFF.

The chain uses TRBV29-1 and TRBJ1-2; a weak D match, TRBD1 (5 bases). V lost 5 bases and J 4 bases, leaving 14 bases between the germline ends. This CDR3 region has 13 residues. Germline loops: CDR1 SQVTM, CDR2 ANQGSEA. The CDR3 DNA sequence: TGCAGCGTTACCGAAGGGGCGTCCTATGGCTACACCTTC. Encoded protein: CSVTEGASYGYTF.

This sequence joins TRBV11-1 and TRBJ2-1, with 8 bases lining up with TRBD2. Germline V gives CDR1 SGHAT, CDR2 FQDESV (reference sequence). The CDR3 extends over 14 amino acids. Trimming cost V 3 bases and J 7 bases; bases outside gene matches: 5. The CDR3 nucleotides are TGTGCCAGCAGCTTGGGACTAGGTCATAATGAGCAGTTCTTC. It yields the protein CASSLGLGHNEQFF.

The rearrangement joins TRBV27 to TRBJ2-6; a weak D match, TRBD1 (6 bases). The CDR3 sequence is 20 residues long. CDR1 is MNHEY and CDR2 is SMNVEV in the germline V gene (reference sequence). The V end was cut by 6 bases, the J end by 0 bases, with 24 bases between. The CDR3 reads CASSNTGRGFSRSGANVLTF. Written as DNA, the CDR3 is TGTGCCAGCAGCAATACAGGGAGAGGCTTCTCTCGCTCTGGGGCCAACGTCCTGACTTTC.

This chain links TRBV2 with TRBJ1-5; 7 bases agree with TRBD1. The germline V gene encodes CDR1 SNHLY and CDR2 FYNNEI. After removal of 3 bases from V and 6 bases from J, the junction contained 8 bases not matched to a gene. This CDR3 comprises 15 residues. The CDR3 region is CASSDGQGVLQPQHF. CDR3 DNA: TGTGCCAGCAGTGACGGGCAGGGGGTACTTCAGCCCCAGCATTTT.

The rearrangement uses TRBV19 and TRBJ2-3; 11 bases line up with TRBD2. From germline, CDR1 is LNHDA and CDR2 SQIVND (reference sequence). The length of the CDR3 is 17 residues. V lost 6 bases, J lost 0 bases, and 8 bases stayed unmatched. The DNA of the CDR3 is TGTGCCAGTAGCATCGCCGGGACTAGCGGCAGCACAGATACGCAGTATTTT. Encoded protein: CASSIAGTSGSTDTQYF. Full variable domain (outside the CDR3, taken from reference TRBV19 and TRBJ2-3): DGGITQSPKYLFRKEGQNVTLSCEQNLNHDAMYWYRQDPGQGLRLIYYSQIVNDFQKGDIAEGYSVSREKKESFPLTVTSAQKNPTAFYLCASSIAGTSGSTDTQYFGPGTRLTVL.

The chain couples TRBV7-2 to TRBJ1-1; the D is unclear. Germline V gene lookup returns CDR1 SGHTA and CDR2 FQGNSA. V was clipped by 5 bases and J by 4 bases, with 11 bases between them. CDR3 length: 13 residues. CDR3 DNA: TGTGCCAGCAGCCCTCGGGTGGGCACTGAAGCTTTCTTT. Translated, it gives CASSPRVGTEAFF.

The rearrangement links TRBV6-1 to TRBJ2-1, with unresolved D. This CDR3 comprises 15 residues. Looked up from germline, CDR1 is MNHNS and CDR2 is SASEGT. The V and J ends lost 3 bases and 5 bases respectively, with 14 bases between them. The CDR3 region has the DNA TGTGCCAGCAGTGAGTCCGTTGGGCCACACAATGAGCAGTTCTTC. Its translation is CASSESVGPHNEQFF.

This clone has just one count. The DNA for the CDR3 is TGTGCCAGCACTCCCGGGTGGGGACTAGGCCGCTCAGGGACAGATACGCAGTATTTT. It yields the protein CASTPGWGLGRSGTDTQYF. The gene calls are TRBV28 and TRBJ2-3; 8 bases agree with TRBD2. J lost 3 bases, V lost 7 bases, and 21 bases had no gene match. The length of the CDR3 is 19 residues. In germline, CDR1 is MDHEN, CDR2 SYDVKM.

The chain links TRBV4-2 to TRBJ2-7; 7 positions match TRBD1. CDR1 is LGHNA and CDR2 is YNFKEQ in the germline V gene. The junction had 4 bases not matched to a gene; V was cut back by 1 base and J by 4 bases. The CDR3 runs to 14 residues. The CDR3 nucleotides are TGTGCCAGCAGCCAAGGCGACAGGGATTACGAGCAGTACTTC. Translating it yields CASSQGDRDYEQYF.

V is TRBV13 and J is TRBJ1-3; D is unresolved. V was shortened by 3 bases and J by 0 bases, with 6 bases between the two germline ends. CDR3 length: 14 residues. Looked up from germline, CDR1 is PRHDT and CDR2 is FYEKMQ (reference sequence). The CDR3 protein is CASSFRGSGNTIYF. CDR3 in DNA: TGTGCCAGCAGCTTTCGAGGCTCTGGAAACACCATATATTTT.

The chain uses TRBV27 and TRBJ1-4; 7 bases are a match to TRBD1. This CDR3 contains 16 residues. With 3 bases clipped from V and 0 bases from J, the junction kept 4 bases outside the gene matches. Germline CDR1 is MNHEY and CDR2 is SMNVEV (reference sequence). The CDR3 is CASSFLGGATNEKLFF. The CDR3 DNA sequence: TGTGCCAGCAGTTTTTTAGGGGGCGCAACTAATGAAAAACTGTTTTTT.

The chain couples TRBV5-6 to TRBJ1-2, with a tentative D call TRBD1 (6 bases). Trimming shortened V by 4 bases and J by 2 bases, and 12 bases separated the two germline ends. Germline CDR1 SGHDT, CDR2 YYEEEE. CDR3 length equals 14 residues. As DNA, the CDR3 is TGTGCCAGCAGCCACGACAGGACGAACTATGGCTACACCTTC. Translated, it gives CASSHDRTNYGYTF.

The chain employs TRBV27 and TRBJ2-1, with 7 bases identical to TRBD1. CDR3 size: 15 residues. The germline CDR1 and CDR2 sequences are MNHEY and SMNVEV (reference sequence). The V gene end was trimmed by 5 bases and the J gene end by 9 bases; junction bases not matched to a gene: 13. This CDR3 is CASSQAGGFYGEQFF. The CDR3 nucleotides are TGTGCCAGCAGTCAAGCAGGGGGATTTTACGGTGAGCAGTTCTTC.

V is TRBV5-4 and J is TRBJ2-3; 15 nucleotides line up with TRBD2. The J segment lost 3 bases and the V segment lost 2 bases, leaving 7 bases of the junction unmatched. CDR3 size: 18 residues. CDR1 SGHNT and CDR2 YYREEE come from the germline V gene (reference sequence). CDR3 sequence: CASSLGTSGGRETDTQYF. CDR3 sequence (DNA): TGTGCCAGCAGCTTAGGGACTAGCGGGGGGCGGGAGACAGATACGCAGTATTTT. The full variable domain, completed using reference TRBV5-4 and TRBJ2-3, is ETGVTQSPTHLIKTRGQQVTLRCSSQSGHNTVSWYQQALGQGPQFIFQYYREEENGRGNFPPRFSGLQFPNYSSELNVNALELDDSALYLCASSLGTSGGRETDTQYFGPGTRLTVL.